This T cell receptor (beta chain) appears in the sequencing data of a study of regulatory T cells in long-lasting Graves disease. To make TCR beta libraries, researchers used iRepertoire HTBI primers and Arm-PCR of CDR3 regions. TCRdb re-called the multiplex PCR reads through MiXCR, storing one row per CDR3 protein. The sample holds roughly 450,000 distinct CDR3 sequences, around 20% seen once. Sample time point: persistent/refractory GD, antithyroid drugs over 5 years with positive TRAb. From RNA extracted from PBMCs, the TCR library was made. Patients of an endocrinology department in Xi'an, China, were included. This clonotype was recorded at least ten times. Its specificity is unknown. Per the germline V gene, CDR1 is MNHEY and CDR2 is SVGAGI. Germline trimming cut 2 bases from V and 3 bases from J; bases unmatched to any gene: 13. CDR3 length: 19 amino acids. Study results and caveats: Comparison showed that persistent patients shared more public clonotypes (about 3,000) than new patients (about 970). Thyroid tissue was not studied; only peripheral blood was.

The TCR originated in a female donor with Graves disease. The material sequenced was peripheral blood mononuclear cells (PBMCs), taken when the disease was refractory, from a patient treated with antithyroid drugs. V and J are TRBV6-5 and TRBJ2-7; 13 positions match TRBD2. In DNA, the CDR3 is TGTGCCAGCAGTTACCCGAGGACTAGCGGGAGCGCGAACGACTACGAGCAGTACTTC. Encoded protein: CASSYPRTSGSANDYEQYF.